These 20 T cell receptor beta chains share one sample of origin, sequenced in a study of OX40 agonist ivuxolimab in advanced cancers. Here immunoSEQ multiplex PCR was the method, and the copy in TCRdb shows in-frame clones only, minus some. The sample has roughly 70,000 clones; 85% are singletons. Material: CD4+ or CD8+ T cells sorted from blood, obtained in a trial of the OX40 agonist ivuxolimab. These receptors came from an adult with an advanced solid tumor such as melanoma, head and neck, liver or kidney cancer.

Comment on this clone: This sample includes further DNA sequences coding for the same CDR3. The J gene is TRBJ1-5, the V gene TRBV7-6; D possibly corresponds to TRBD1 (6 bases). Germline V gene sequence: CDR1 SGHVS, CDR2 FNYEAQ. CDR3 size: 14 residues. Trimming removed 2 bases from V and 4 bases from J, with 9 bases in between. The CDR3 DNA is TGTGCCAGCAGCTTATCGGGGGCTAATCAGCCCCAGCATTTT. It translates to CASSLSGANQPQHF.

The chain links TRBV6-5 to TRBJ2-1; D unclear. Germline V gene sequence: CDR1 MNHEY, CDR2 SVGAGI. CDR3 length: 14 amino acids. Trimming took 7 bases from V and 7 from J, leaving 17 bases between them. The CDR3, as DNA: TGTGCCAGCACTCGAAAAGCAGGAGCGAATGAGCAGTTCTTC. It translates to CASTRKAGANEQFF.

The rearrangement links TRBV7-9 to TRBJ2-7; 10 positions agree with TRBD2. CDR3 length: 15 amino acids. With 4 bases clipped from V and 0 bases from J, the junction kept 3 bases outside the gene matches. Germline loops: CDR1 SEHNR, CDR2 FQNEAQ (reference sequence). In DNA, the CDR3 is TGTGCCAGCAGCTCACTAGCGGGGCGCTCCTACGAGCAGTACTTC. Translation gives CASSSLAGRSYEQYF.

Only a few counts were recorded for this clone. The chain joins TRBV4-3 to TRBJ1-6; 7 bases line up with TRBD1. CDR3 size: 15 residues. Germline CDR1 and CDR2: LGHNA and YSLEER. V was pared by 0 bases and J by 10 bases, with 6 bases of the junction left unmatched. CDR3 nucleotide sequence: TGCGCCAGCAGCCAAGATCCAGGGGGTTGGTCACCCCTCCACTTT. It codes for CASSQDPGGWSPLHF.

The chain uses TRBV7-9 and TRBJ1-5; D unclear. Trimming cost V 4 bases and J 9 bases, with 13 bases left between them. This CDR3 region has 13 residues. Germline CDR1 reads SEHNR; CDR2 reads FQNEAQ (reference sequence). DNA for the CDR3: TGTGCCAGCAGCTCCCCCCCCGGTGGGCCCCAGCATTTT. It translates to CASSSPPGGPQHF.

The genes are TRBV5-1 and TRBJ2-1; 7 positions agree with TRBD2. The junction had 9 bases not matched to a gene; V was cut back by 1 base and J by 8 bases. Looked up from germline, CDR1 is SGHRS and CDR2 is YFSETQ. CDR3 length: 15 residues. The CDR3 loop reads CASSLLAGVLYEQFF. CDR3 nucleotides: TGCGCCAGCAGCTTGTTGGCGGGAGTACTCTATGAGCAGTTCTTC.

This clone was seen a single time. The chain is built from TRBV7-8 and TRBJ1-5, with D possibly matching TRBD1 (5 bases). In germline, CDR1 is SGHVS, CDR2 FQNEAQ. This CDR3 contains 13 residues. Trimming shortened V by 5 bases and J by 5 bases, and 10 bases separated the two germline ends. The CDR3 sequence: CASSRQSDQPQHF. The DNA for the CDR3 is TGTGCCAGCAGCCGACAGAGCGATCAGCCCCAGCATTTT.

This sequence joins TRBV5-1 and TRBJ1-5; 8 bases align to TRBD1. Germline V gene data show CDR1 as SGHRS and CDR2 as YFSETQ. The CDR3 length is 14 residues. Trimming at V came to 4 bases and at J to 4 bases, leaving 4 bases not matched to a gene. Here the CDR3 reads CASSTTGGNQPQHF. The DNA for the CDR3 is TGCGCCAGCAGCACTACAGGGGGGAATCAGCCCCAGCATTTT.

This CDR3 is CSVLRDRNTEAFF. CDR3 in DNA: TGCAGCGTACTCCGGGACAGGAACACTGAAGCTTTCTTT. The J gene is TRBJ1-1, the V gene TRBV29-1; 7 positions match TRBD1. The CDR3 is 13 residues long. With 6 bases clipped from V and 1 base from J, the junction kept 5 bases outside the gene matches. From germline, CDR1 is SQVTM and CDR2 ANQGSEA.

The CDR3 nucleotides read TGTGCCAGCAGCCCTACAGGGGACTATGGCTACACCTTC. Encoded protein: CASSPTGDYGYTF. The chain combines TRBV5-6 with TRBJ1-2; TRBD1 agrees at 7 bases. Germline loops: CDR1 SGHDT, CDR2 YYEEEE. The CDR3 covers 13 residues. The ends lost 4 bases at V and 3 bases at J; junction bases unmatched: 3. Complete variable domain (other parts from reference TRBV5-6 and TRBJ1-2): DAGVTQSPTHLIKTRGQQVTLRCSPKSGHDTVSWYQQALGQGPQFIFQYYEEEERQRGNFPDRFSGHQFPNYSSELNVNALLLGDSALYLCASSPTGDYGYTFGSGTRLTVV.

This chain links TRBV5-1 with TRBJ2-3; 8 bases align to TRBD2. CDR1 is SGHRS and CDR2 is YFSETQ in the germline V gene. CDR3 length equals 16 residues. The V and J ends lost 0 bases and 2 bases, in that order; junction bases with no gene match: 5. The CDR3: CASSLGLAQDTDTQYF. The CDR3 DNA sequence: TGCGCCAGCAGCTTGGGACTAGCGCAAGACACAGATACGCAGTATTTT.

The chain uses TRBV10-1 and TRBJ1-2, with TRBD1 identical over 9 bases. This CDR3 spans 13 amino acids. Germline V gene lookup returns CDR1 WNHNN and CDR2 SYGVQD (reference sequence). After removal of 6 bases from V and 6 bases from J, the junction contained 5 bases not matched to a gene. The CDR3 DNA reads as TGCGCCAGCAGCGGACAGGGGATGAATGGCTACACCTTC. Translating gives CASSGQGMNGYTF.

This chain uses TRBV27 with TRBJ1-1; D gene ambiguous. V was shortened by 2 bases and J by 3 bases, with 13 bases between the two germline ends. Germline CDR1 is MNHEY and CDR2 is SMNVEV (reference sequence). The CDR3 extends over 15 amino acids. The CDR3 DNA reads TGTGCCAGCAGTTTAAAAGGGTCAAGGGACACTGAAGCTTTCTTT. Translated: CASSLKGSRDTEAFF.

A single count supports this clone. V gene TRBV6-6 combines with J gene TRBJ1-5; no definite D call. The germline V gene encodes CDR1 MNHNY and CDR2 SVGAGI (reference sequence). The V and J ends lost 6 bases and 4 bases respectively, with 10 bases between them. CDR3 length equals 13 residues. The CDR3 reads CASRPDGNQPQHF. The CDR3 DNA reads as TGTGCCAGCAGACCGGACGGGAATCAGCCCCAGCATTTT.

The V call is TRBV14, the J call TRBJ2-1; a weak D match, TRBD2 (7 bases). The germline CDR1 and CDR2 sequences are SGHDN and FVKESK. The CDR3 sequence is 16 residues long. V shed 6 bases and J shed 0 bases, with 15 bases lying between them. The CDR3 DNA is TGTGCCAGCAGGTCGGGGGGCCTGAGCTCCTACAATGAGCAGTTCTTC. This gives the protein CASRSGGLSSYNEQFF.

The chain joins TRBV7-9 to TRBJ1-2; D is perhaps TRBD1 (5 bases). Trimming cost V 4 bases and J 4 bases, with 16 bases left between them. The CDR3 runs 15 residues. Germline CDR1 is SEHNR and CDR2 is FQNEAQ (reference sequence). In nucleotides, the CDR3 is TGTGCCAGCAGCTCCCCGATAAGGGGATCCTATGGCTACACCTTC. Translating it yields CASSSPIRGSYGYTF.

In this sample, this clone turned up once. The CDR3 DNA reads as TGTGCCAGCAGCTTAGTCGGGGGAACTAATGAAAAACTGTTTTTT. Protein: CASSLVGGTNEKLFF. This chain uses TRBV7-9 with TRBJ1-4; possibly TRBD1 for D (5 bases). V was trimmed by 1 base and J by 1 base, leaving 7 bases between them. Germline V lookup: CDR1 SEHNR, CDR2 FQNEAQ (reference sequence). The CDR3 consists of 15 residues.

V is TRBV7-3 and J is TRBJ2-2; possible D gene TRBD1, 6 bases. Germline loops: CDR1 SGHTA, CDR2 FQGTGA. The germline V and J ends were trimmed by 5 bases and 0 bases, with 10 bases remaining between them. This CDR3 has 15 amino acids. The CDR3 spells CASSPGHSNTGELFF. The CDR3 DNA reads TGTGCCAGCAGCCCGGGACACTCGAACACCGGGGAGCTGTTTTTT.

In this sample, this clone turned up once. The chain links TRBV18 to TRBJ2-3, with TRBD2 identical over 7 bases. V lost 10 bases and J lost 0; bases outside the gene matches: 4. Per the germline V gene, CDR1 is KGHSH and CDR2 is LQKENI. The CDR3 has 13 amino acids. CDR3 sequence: CATHSGSTDTQYF. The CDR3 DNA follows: TGTGCCACACATAGCGGGAGCACAGATACGCAGTATTTT.

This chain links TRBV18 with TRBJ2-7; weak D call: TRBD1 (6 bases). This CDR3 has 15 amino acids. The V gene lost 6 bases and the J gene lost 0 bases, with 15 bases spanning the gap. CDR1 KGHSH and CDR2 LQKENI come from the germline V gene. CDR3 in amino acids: CASSPSQGSSYEQYF. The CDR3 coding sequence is TGTGCCAGCTCGCCGAGTCAGGGGAGCTCCTACGAGCAGTACTTC.